Listed below are T cell receptor beta chains from one sample, sequenced in a study of CD8 T cells in ankylosing spondylitis. TCRdb analysed the 5' RACE reads with MiXCR anew, one entry per CDR3 protein. The sample shows 400,000 or so distinct CDR3 sequences, roughly 27% of them seen only once. The material sequenced was blood, either unsorted or a sorted T cell fraction (not recorded which). All receptors come from a male donor with ankylosing spondylitis. CDR3s include the opening cysteine and the closing phenylalanine or tryptophan. Fields, in order: V gene, D gene, J gene, CDR3 length, clone size, CDR3 DNA, CDR3 protein. The D gene is left open where the match is weak. The size field is filled for only some rows; it gives once, few, many or a size class.

>TRBV3-1|NA|TRBJ2-1|13|NA
TGTGCCAGCAGCCAAGGGCCCCCAGGGGAGCAGTTCTTC
CASSQGPPGEQFF
>TRBV12-3/TRBV12-4|NA|TRBJ1-6|16|few
TGTGCCAGCAGTTTAAGGGGGGGGTCGGGAGATTCACCCCTCCACTTT
CASSLRGGSGDSPLHF
>TRBV7-8|NA|TRBJ2-1|16|NA
TGTGCCAGCAGCTTAAACAGGGGGGGGTCCTACAATGAGCAGTTCTTC
CASSLNRGGSYNEQFF
>TRBV30|NA|TRBJ1-1|13|NA
TGTGCCTGGATAACGGGGTTCAACACTGAAGCTTTCTTT
CAWITGFNTEAFF
>TRBV27|NA|TRBJ2-3|17|NA
TGTGCCAGCAGTTTATTTTTTCGGGGAGCTCCCACAGATACGCAGTATTTT
CASSLFFRGAPTDTQYF
>TRBV5-1|NA|TRBJ2-5|16|few
TGCGCCAGCAGCTTCGGACAGAATTCTCTTCAAGAGACCCAGTACTTC
CASSFGQNSLQETQYF
>TRBV30|NA|TRBJ2-7|15|few
TGTGCCTGGAGTCATCCGGGCTTCGAGGGCTACGAGCAGTACTTC
CAWSHPGFEGYEQYF
>TRBV4-2|TRBD1|TRBJ2-1|15|many
TGTGCCAGCAGCCAGCCGGGACAGTCCTACAATGAGCAGTTCTTC
CASSQPGQSYNEQFF
>TRBV12-3/TRBV12-4|TRBD1|TRBJ2-2|15|NA
TGTGCCAGCAGTCGGACAGGGCCGAACACCGGGGAGCTGTTTTTT
CASSRTGPNTGELFF
>TRBV5-1|TRBD1|TRBJ2-2|18|few
TGCGCCAGCAGCCTCCAAGGAGGGGGACAGGGGGCCGCCGGGGAGCTGTTTTTT
CASSLQGGGQGAAGELFF
>TRBV5-1|TRBD1|TRBJ2-3|15|NA
TGCGCCAGCAGCTCGAATGGACAGGGAGGAGATACGCAGTATTTT
CASSSNGQGGDTQYF
>TRBV7-8|NA|TRBJ1-2|14|few
TGTGCCAGCAGCTTAAAGGAGGGGTCCGGTGGCTACACCTTC
CASSLKEGSGGYTF
>TRBV18|NA|TRBJ2-1|14|NA
TGTGCCAGCTCACCCCTGACAGTGAACAATGAGCAGTTCTTC
CASSPLTVNNEQFF
>TRBV25-1|NA|TRBJ2-1|15|few
TGTGCCAGCAGTGAATATAGGCCAGGGGGGAATGAGCAGTTCTTC
CASSEYRPGGNEQFF
>TRBV7-9|TRBD1|TRBJ1-1|16|few
TGTGCCAGCAGCTTAGCAGGACAGGGGGGTTTCGCTGAAGCTTTCTTT
CASSLAGQGGFAEAFF
>TRBV12-3/TRBV12-4|NA|TRBJ2-1|14|many
TGTGCCGTTGAGTGGGATGCGGGTTACAATGAGCAGTTCTTC
CAVEWDAGYNEQFF
>TRBV12-3/TRBV12-4|NA|TRBJ2-4|13|NA
TGTGCCAGCACCATAGGAGGTACAAACATTCAGTACTTC
CASTIGGTNIQYF
>TRBV7-2|TRBD2|TRBJ2-7|14|NA
TGTGCCAGCAGGGCTAGCGGGAGCTCCTACGAGCAGTACTTC
CASRASGSSYEQYF
>TRBV24-1|TRBD1|TRBJ2-5|15|few
TGTGCCACCAGTGATCCTGGACAGGGTAGAAAGACCCAGTACTTC
CATSDPGQGRKTQYF
>TRBV7-6|TRBD2|TRBJ2-1|15|few
TGTGCCAGCAGCTCCCTAGCGGGAGTCTACAATGAGCAGTTCTTC
CASSSLAGVYNEQFF
>TRBV4-1|NA|TRBJ2-5|16|NA
TGCGCCAGCAGCCAAGAGGTCGGGGTGTACCAAGAGACCCAGTACTTC
CASSQEVGVYQETQYF
>TRBV12-3/TRBV12-4|NA|TRBJ2-2|13|few
TGTGCCAGTCCCCTCGCAAAGGCCGGGGAGCTGTTTTTT
CASPLAKAGELFF
>TRBV12-3/TRBV12-4|NA|TRBJ1-5|14|NA
TGTGCCAGCAGTCTCGGGGGAGGGGGTCAGCCCCAGCATTTT
CASSLGGGGQPQHF
>TRBV29-1|NA|TRBJ2-5|13|few
TGCAGCGTTGATTTTGGGAGGCAAGAGACCCAGTACTTC
CSVDFGRQETQYF
>TRBV18|NA|TRBJ2-1|15|NA
TGTGCCAGCTCCCCGAATGGCAGGGGAAACAATGAGCAGTTCTTC
CASSPNGRGNNEQFF
>TRBV20-1|NA|TRBJ1-5|17|few
TGCAGTGCTACCAAAGCCCGGGGGCAGTATAGCAATCAGCCCCAGCATTTT
CSATKARGQYSNQPQHF
>TRBV11-2|NA|TRBJ1-3|16|few
TGTGCCAGCAGCGACCCGGGCAGGGTACCTCGAGACACCATATATTTT
CASSDPGRVPRDTIYF
>TRBV10-2|TRBD1|TRBJ1-1|15|NA
TGCGCCAGCAGTCGACAGGGGGCGGGTTTAGTGGAAGCTTTCTTT
CASSRQGAGLVEAFF